These 22 T cell receptor beta chains originate from one sample sequenced in a study of cytomegalovirus exposure and HLA in healthy donors. Both 60 Vbeta primers and 13 Jbeta primers went into the PCR. Measured with immunoSEQ multiplex PCR; TCRdb has only the in-frame clones, and not every one. The data contain roughly 100,000 clones, around four fifths of them singletons. Sequencing was done on a sample of PBMCs. The source of these receptors is a woman aged 40 to 50 in good health and CMV-seronegative.

This sequence joins TRBV7-6 and TRBJ2-3; 8 bases match TRBD1. The CDR3 is made up of 14 amino acids. Unmatched junction bases numbered 7, after V lost 5 bases and J lost 6 bases. The germline V gene has CDR1 SGHVS and CDR2 FNYEAQ. CDR3 loop: CASSPDRVGDTQYF. The CDR3 nucleotides read TGTGCCAGCAGCCCGGACAGGGTAGGGGATACGCAGTATTTT.

The chain recombines TRBV28 with TRBJ2-1; perhaps TRBD1 as D (6 bases). Trimming removed 7 bases at V and 0 bases at J, with 16 bases between. CDR1 and CDR2 (germline): MDHEN, SYDVKM. The CDR3 has 16 residues. The CDR3 loop reads CASTFRGSVSYNEQFF. The CDR3 bases are TGTGCCAGCACCTTCAGGGGATCGGTCTCCTACAATGAGCAGTTCTTC.

Only one count was recorded for this clone. The chain is built from TRBV4-3 and TRBJ1-1; possible D gene TRBD1, 6 bases. Germline assignment: CDR1 LGHNA and CDR2 YSLEER. Trimming pared 0 bases from V and 5 bases from J, leaving 19 bases between. The CDR3 is 17 amino acids. CDR3 sequence reads: CASSQDAGGGVGTEAFF. The CDR3, as DNA: TGCGCCAGCAGCCAAGATGCGGGGGGGGGCGTAGGAACTGAAGCTTTCTTT.

The chain has TRBV28 and TRBJ1-2; TRBD1 agrees at 12 bases. The V and J ends lost 5 bases and 5 bases, in that order; junction bases with no gene match: 9. Germline values: CDR1 MDHEN, CDR2 SYDVKM. The CDR3 spans 16 residues. The CDR3 region is CASSRRGDRGLYGYTF. CDR3 DNA: TGTGCCAGCAGTCGTAGGGGGGACAGGGGGCTTTATGGCTACACCTTC.

This chain links TRBV5-1 with TRBJ2-1, with 13 bases that match TRBD2. Germline loops: CDR1 SGHRS, CDR2 YFSETQ. The CDR3 is made up of 15 amino acids. Losses at the gene ends were 4 bases for V and 4 bases for J; bases not matched to a gene: 2. CDR3 in amino acids: CASSLGLAGYNEQFF. CDR3 nucleotide sequence: TGCGCCAGCAGCCTGGGACTAGCGGGATACAATGAGCAGTTCTTC.

The J gene is TRBJ2-7, the V gene TRBV4-1; no clear D gene. In germline, CDR1 is MGHRA, CDR2 YSYEKL. This CDR3 comprises 13 residues. V lost 0 bases to trimming and J lost 7 bases, with 10 bases between them. CDR3 sequence reads: CASSQDARWEQYF. The CDR3, as DNA: TGCGCCAGCAGCCAAGACGCCCGGTGGGAGCAGTACTTC.

The chain couples TRBV2 to TRBJ2-7; 11 bases line up with TRBD1. CDR1 is SNHLY and CDR2 is FYNNEI in the germline V gene. Trimming at V came to 6 bases and at J to 3 bases, leaving 7 bases not matched to a gene. The CDR3 sequence is 15 residues long. CDR3 protein: CASRDRGRDHYEQYF. In DNA form, the CDR3 reads TGTGCCAGCAGGGACAGGGGGCGAGATCACTACGAGCAGTACTTC.

The chain has TRBV6-1 and TRBJ1-1; 7 bases map to TRBD1. The germline CDR1 and CDR2 sequences are MNHNS and SASEGT. There are 17 residues in the CDR3. J lost 1 base, V lost 2 bases, and 10 bases had no gene match. CDR3 in amino acids: CASSEWDRGQRNTEAFF. DNA for the CDR3: TGTGCCAGCAGTGAATGGGACCGGGGACAGCGGAACACTGAAGCTTTCTTT.

V gene TRBV5-6 combines with J gene TRBJ2-7; unclear D gene. Deletions cut 5 bases from V and 2 bases from J, with 11 bases between. The V gene's germline CDR1 is SGHDT and CDR2 YYEEEE. This CDR3 is 13 amino acids long. CDR3 nucleotide sequence: TGTGCCAGCAGTATCTCCGCTACCTACGAGCAGTACTTC. Amino acid sequence: CASSISATYEQYF.

The chain couples TRBV29-1 to TRBJ2-5; possible D gene TRBD1, 6 bases. Between the trimmed V and J ends, which lost 4 bases and 4 bases, there was a span of 16 bases. Germline CDR1 reads SQVTM; CDR2 reads ANQGSEA. The CDR3 totals 14 residues. The CDR3 region has the DNA TGCAGCGTTGTCCAAGGGGAAGGGGGAGAGACCCAGTACTTC. Amino acid sequence: CSVVQGEGGETQYF.

The chain has TRBV9 and TRBJ1-4; perhaps TRBD1 as D (6 bases). V dropped 0 bases and J dropped 8 bases, with 17 bases sitting between them. From germline, CDR1 is SGDLS and CDR2 YYNGEE. CDR3 length: 16 amino acids. The CDR3 DNA reads as TGTGCCAGCAGCGTAGGGGGGGGGCAGGTTAACGAAAAACTGTTTTTT. Amino acids: CASSVGGGQVNEKLFF.

This clone was found once. The CDR3 end shows no conserved phenylalanine or tryptophan, and so a read error is likely. The chain uses TRBV5-6 and TRBJ2-4; the D is unclear. The CDR3 runs to 14 residues. Trimming removed 0 bases at V and 7 bases at J, with 11 bases between. CDR1 and CDR2 from the germline V gene are SGHDT and YYEEEE. The CDR3 loop reads CASSLVTEMNIQYL. In DNA form, the CDR3 reads TGTGCCAGCAGCTTGGTAACGGAGATGAACATTCAGTACCTC.

This clone was seen only a few times. The rearrangement uses TRBV9 and TRBJ2-3; 7 bases align to TRBD1. There are 16 residues in the CDR3. The germline V gene has CDR1 SGDLS and CDR2 YYNGEE. Germline trimming cut 0 bases from V and 3 bases from J; bases unmatched to any gene: 7. The CDR3 bases are TGTGCCAGCAGCGTAGCGGGGACAGCTATAACAGATACGCAGTATTTT. Amino acid sequence: CASSVAGTAITDTQYF.

This chain uses TRBV18 with TRBJ1-2; D is perhaps TRBD1 (5 bases). Germline values: CDR1 KGHSH, CDR2 LQKENI. V was trimmed by 0 bases and J by 3 bases, leaving 11 bases between them. This CDR3 is built from 15 residues. The CDR3 nucleotides are TGTGCCAGCTCACCACCTGTCAAAGGGGACTATGGCTACACCTTC. Its protein product is CASSPPVKGDYGYTF.

The chain employs TRBV6-1 and TRBJ1-4; no clear D gene. The CDR3 totals 14 residues. Trimming pared 0 bases from V and 7 bases from J, leaving 9 bases between. The V gene's germline CDR1 is MNHNS and CDR2 SASEGT. CDR3 residues: CASSEALRGEKLFF. CDR3 in DNA: TGTGCCAGCAGTGAAGCGCTTCGGGGTGAAAAACTGTTTTTT.

There are a few counts of this clone. The chain's CDR3 is CASSQEFATGAGKLFF. CDR3 nucleotide sequence: TGCGCCAGCAGCCAAGAGTTCGCGACAGGGGCCGGAAAACTGTTTTTT. The rearrangement joins TRBV4-3 to TRBJ1-4; 8 bases line up with TRBD1. The CDR3 covers 16 residues. Germline-derived CDR1 and CDR2 are LGHNA and YSLEER. V shed 0 bases, J shed 10 bases, and the junction held 10 bases outside the gene matches.

A few counts support this clone. The J gene is TRBJ1-5, the V gene TRBV28; a weak D match, TRBD1 (5 bases). In germline, CDR1 is MDHEN, CDR2 SYDVKM. The CDR3 extends over 16 amino acids. V was clipped by 3 bases and J by 0 bases, with 12 bases between them. As DNA, the CDR3 is TGTGCCAGCAGTTTCACCCTGACAGCTAGCAATCAGCCCCAGCATTTT. As protein: CASSFTLTASNQPQHF.

This chain joins TRBV28 and TRBJ1-5; D is ambiguous. The CDR3 extends over 14 amino acids. Between the trimmed V and J ends, which lost 7 bases and 0 bases, there was a span of 10 bases. Germline CDR1 is MDHEN and CDR2 is SYDVKM. The CDR3 DNA reads as TGTGCCAGCACGGAGCGGTATAGCAATCAGCCCCAGCATTTT. This sequence encodes CASTERYSNQPQHF.

The V gene is TRBV29-1, the J gene TRBJ2-1, with TRBD2 matching 8 bases. This CDR3 comprises 13 residues. From germline, CDR1 is SQVTM and CDR2 ANQGSEA. The trim removed 4 bases at V and 6 bases at J, leaving 5 bases unmatched. CDR3 coding DNA: TGCAGCGTTGGGGGACTAGAGGGCAATGAGCAGTTCTTC. Amino acids: CSVGGLEGNEQFF.

The gene calls are TRBV7-8 and TRBJ2-5, with 7 bases lining up with TRBD1. The J call may be wrong; the DNA end is better matched by TRBJ2-7. CDR1 is SGHVS and CDR2 is FQNEAQ in the germline V gene. CDR3 size: 15 residues. The CDR3 DNA is TGTGCCAGCAGCTTAGAAGCCAGGGGGTTCTACGAGCAGTACTTC. It codes for CASSLEARGFYEQYF.

The chain couples TRBV9 to TRBJ2-1, with 13 bases matching TRBD2. This CDR3 has 18 amino acids. With V trimmed by 3 bases and J by 2 bases, 8 bases remained unmatched. The germline V gene has CDR1 SGDLS and CDR2 YYNGEE. The CDR3: CASSAGGLAGAAYNEQFF. The DNA for the CDR3 is TGTGCCAGCAGCGCCGGCGGACTAGCGGGAGCCGCCTACAATGAGCAGTTCTTC.

This clone was counted between two and nine times. This chain connects TRBV27 to TRBJ2-1, with 10 bases fitting TRBD2. The germline V gene has CDR1 MNHEY and CDR2 SMNVEV (reference sequence). The CDR3 totals 16 residues. The junction had 13 bases not matched to a gene; V was cut back by 8 bases and J by 6 bases. This CDR3 reads CASWVNRASGSNEQFF. In DNA, the CDR3 is TGTGCCAGCTGGGTCAACCGGGCTAGCGGGAGCAATGAGCAGTTCTTC.